This T cell receptor (beta chain) derives from a study of T-cell reconstitution after alpha-beta-depleted transplantation in children. Germline V gives CDR1 SGHVS, CDR2 FNYEAQ. The V and J ends lost 5 bases and 5 bases respectively, with 19 bases between them. This CDR3 spans 16 amino acids. The library targeted TCRbeta and was prepared with unique molecular identifiers. TCRdb processed the PCR reads anew with MiXCR; each CDR3 protein has one entry. The table lists 450,000 to 550,000 distinct CDR3 sequences, about 10% of them singletons. The rearrangement joins TRBV7-6 to TRBJ1-3; D perhaps matches TRBD1 (6 bases). The sample here was PBMCs, mostly from graft donor cells, taken 180 days after TCRalphabeta/CD19-depleted stem cell transplant. The receptor comes from a female patient aged 2-15 years who had a stem cell transplant for aplastic anemia, so the T cells may come from the graft donor. The CDR3 loop reads CASSDSGTHRRNTIYF. CDR3 in DNA: TGTGCCAGCAGCGATTCCGGGACACATCGCAGAAACACCATATATTTT.